The clone carrying this TCR beta chain has a handful of counts. The sample originates from a study of T cell repertoires in cytomegalovirus infection. In the study overall: Based on public TCR beta signatures, there were indications of CMV infection and of a matching HLA type.

TCRdb analysed the reads with MiXCR anew, one entry per CDR3 protein. The table shows hundreds of thousands of distinct CDR3 sequences, with roughly a sixth occurring only once. V was trimmed by 2 bases and J by 9 bases, leaving 8 bases between them. This CDR3 has 11 amino acids. Germline lookup yields CDR1 DFQATT and CDR2 SNEGSKA (reference sequence). The sample consisted of PBMCs. The gene calls are TRBV20-1 and TRBJ2-1; D remains ambiguous. The source of this sequence is a human donor in good health (CMV status not recorded). Some clones in this sample may be carry-over from other donors' samples. CDR3 sequence: CSARPASEQFF. CDR3 bases: TGCAGTGCTAGACCAGCGAGTGAGCAGTTCTTC.